The T cell receptor beta chain under discussion was sequenced for a study of blood T cells in healthy people across ages. Study results and caveats: In the absence of known donor CMV status, changes in expanded clonotypes were possibly confounded. Naive T cell percentage showed a strong correlation with TCR beta diversity. Among T cells, TCR beta diversity per million cells dropped roughly linearly as age rose.

PCR was performed a second time for roughly 7 to 12 cycles using a sample-barcoded 5' primer and a J-beta primer mix. TCRdb re-called the 5' RACE reads with MiXCR, one entry per CDR3 protein. The sample consists of over 950,000 distinct CDR3 sequences, about 51% of them appearing once. Regarding this clonotype: What it binds is not known.

This CDR3 spans 13 amino acids. Per the germline V gene, CDR1 is MDHEN and CDR2 is SYDVKM. Between the trimmed V and J ends, which lost 2 bases and 4 bases, there was a span of 9 bases. In each sample, at least 7 million PBMCs were isolated. This TCR derives from a woman aged 60-75 years in good health. The chain has TRBV28 and TRBJ2-7, with D unresolved. The source material was blood. CDR3 coding DNA: TGTGCCAGCAGTTTACAGAGACAATACGAGCAGTACTTC. It encodes CASSLQRQYEQYF.